This record looks at one T cell receptor beta chain sequence and its context. Its antigen is not identified. This entry is derived from a study of PD-1 blockade in mismatch repair-deficient tumors. Study outcomes and limitations: Tumor-resident clones, often absent from pretreatment blood, expanded after pembrolizumab and then contracted.

Libraries were prepared by immunoSEQ multiplex PCR; TCRdb keeps only in-frame clonotypes and omits some of them. This sample has about a thousand clones, with approximately 78% found just once. The time point was: archival surgical resection tumor tissue. Mismatch repair deficiency was confirmed in all patients, by PCR or immunohistochemistry. TCR sequencing covered a few patients who responded to pembrolizumab. The CDR3 length is 12 residues. Trimming took 7 bases from V and 2 from J, leaving 8 bases between them. The germline V gene has CDR1 SNHLY and CDR2 FYNNEI. This material consisted of primary tumor tissue, taken from a patient treated with pembrolizumab. The clonotype was recovered from an adult with mismatch repair-deficient cancer. The V call is TRBV2, the J call TRBJ1-2; D gene ambiguous. Here the CDR3 reads CASNNRNYGYTF. Here the CDR3 DNA reads TGTGCCAGCAATAACAGAAACTATGGCTACACCTTC.